The next 28 T cell receptor beta chains were all read from a single sample in a study of early stage breast cancer tumors. Clones were sequenced by immunoSEQ multiplex PCR, and TCRdb holds only the in-frame ones, with some missing. The sample has around 40,000 clones, roughly 69% seen once. Sequencing was performed on blood. The receptor source for this set is a person aged 50-59 years with breast cancer.

This chain uses TRBV11-2 with TRBJ2-7; 7 bases are a match to TRBD1. Germline lookup yields CDR1 SGHAT and CDR2 FQNNGV. The CDR3 contains 16 residues. V lost 1 base, J lost 0 bases, and 6 bases stayed unmatched. This CDR3 is CASSLVEGASSYEQYF. As DNA, the CDR3 is TGTGCCAGCAGCTTAGTAGAGGGGGCCTCCTCCTACGAGCAGTACTTC.

The chain recombines TRBV28 with TRBJ2-3; 11 nucleotides match TRBD2. CDR3 length: 16 amino acids. The V and J ends lost 3 bases and 6 bases, in that order; junction bases with no gene match: 8. Germline CDR1 is MDHEN and CDR2 is SYDVKM. The CDR3 protein is CASSLQSSGRRDTQYF. The CDR3 DNA is TGTGCCAGCAGTTTGCAATCTAGCGGGAGGAGGGATACGCAGTATTTT.

The J gene is TRBJ1-6, the V gene TRBV2; no clear D gene. Germline assignment: CDR1 SNHLY and CDR2 FYNNEI. CDR3 length: 14 residues. V gave up 3 bases and J gave up 7 bases, with 10 bases separating them. CDR3 protein: CASSDGLPNSPLHF. The CDR3 nucleotides read TGTGCCAGCAGTGATGGACTCCCCAATTCACCCCTCCACTTT.

This clone was counted between two and nine times. The V gene is TRBV4-2, the J gene TRBJ1-2, with TRBD1 matching 8 bases. The CDR3 sequence is 14 residues long. Germline V CDR1 and CDR2: LGHNA, YNFKEQ. The junction had 4 bases not matched to a gene; V was cut back by 5 bases and J by 2 bases. The chain's CDR3 is CASSAGQGNYGYTF. The DNA for the CDR3 is TGTGCCAGCAGCGCCGGACAGGGCAACTATGGCTACACCTTC.

This chain connects TRBV30 to TRBJ2-1; 7 nucleotides match TRBD2. Germline loops: CDR1 GTSNPN, CDR2 SVGIG (reference sequence). Trimming took 5 bases from V and 2 from J; bases not matched to a gene: 9. The CDR3 sequence is 15 residues long. The CDR3 loop reads CAWDPQSGAYNEQFF. In DNA, the CDR3 is TGTGCCTGGGACCCCCAGAGCGGGGCCTACAATGAGCAGTTCTTC.

This chain uses TRBV19 with TRBJ2-5, with D maybe TRBD1 (5 bases). Germline loops: CDR1 LNHDA, CDR2 SQIVND (reference sequence). Trimming left V 5 bases short and J 5 bases short, with 12 bases between. The CDR3 covers 13 residues. This chain's CDR3 is CASSYRGAETQYF. Here the CDR3 DNA reads TGTGCCAGTAGTTATAGGGGTGCGGAGACCCAGTACTTC.

The chain is built from TRBV11-3 and TRBJ2-1, with TRBD1 as a possible D gene (6 bases). V was pared by 6 bases and J by 2 bases, with 11 bases between. The CDR3 extends over 14 amino acids. Per germline, CDR1 SGHNT and CDR2 YENEEA. The CDR3, as DNA: TGTGCCAGCAGGGGTTGGGGGCCCTACAATGAGCAGTTCTTC. Its protein product is CASRGWGPYNEQFF.

This clone was seen a handful of times. The chain links TRBV7-2 to TRBJ2-3; possible D gene TRBD1, 5 bases. CDR1 is SGHTA, CDR2 FQGNSA, per germline. With 1 base removed from V and 2 bases from J, the gap between germline ends came to 7 bases. The CDR3 is made up of 14 amino acids. The CDR3 sequence is CASSLGTTTDTQYF. The CDR3 DNA follows: TGTGCCAGCAGCTTAGGGACAACCACAGATACGCAGTATTTT. Full variable domain (rest looked up from reference TRBV7-2 and TRBJ2-3): GAGVSQSPSNKVTEKGKDVELRCDPISGHTALYWYRQSLGQGLEFLIYFQGNSAPDKSGLPSDRFSAERTGGSVSTLTIQRTQQEDSAVYLCASSLGTTTDTQYFGPGTRLTVL.

V usage is TRBV14 and J usage is TRBJ2-7; D remains ambiguous. Deletions cut 1 base from V and 2 bases from J, with 9 bases between. The CDR3 loop spans 14 amino acids. CDR1 is SGHDN, CDR2 FVKESK, per germline. CDR3 in DNA: TGTGCCAGCAGCCAAGTTTACATGCCCTACGAGCAGTACTTC. Its translation is CASSQVYMPYEQYF. The whole variable domain, remainder taken from reference TRBV14 and TRBJ2-7, is EAGVTQFPSHSVIEKGQTVTLRCDPISGHDNLYWYRRVMGKEIKFLLHFVKESKQDESGMPNNRFLAERTGGTYSTLKVQPAELEDSGVYFCASSQVYMPYEQYFGPGTRLTVT.

The chain couples TRBV5-5 to TRBJ2-7; possible D gene TRBD1, 7 bases. Between the trimmed V and J ends, which lost 4 bases and 4 bases, there was a span of 18 bases. Germline CDR1 reads SGHKS; CDR2 reads YYEKEE (reference sequence). The CDR3 runs 15 residues. The CDR3 protein is CASSQEKGAGYEQYF. Here the CDR3 DNA reads TGTGCCAGCAGCCAAGAGAAGGGGGCGGGATACGAGCAGTACTTC.

This clone occurred once. The rearrangement joins TRBV6-5 to TRBJ2-1, with 10 bases that match TRBD1. V shed 1 base and J 9 bases; nucleotides not matched to a gene: 3. From germline, CDR1 is MNHEY and CDR2 SVGAGI. CDR3 length equals 14 residues. The CDR3 sequence: CASSYLGQGGEQFF. The CDR3 DNA reads as TGTGCCAGCAGTTACTTAGGACAGGGGGGTGAGCAGTTCTTC.

The genes are TRBV10-3 and TRBJ2-1, with no clear D. This CDR3 comprises 13 residues. The V and J ends lost 3 bases and 5 bases respectively, with 8 bases between them. Germline loops: CDR1 ENHRY, CDR2 SYGVKD. As DNA, the CDR3 is TGTGCCATCAGTGAAGACACAGACAATGAGCAGTTCTTC. It translates to CAISEDTDNEQFF.

The gene calls are TRBV11-3 and TRBJ2-5; no definite D call. Matching the DNA end better, TRBJ2-7 makes the J call doubtful. Germline V gives CDR1 SGHNT, CDR2 YENEEA. This CDR3 has 12 residues. The CDR3 sequence is CASSLDSYEQYF. As DNA, the CDR3 is TGTGCCAGCAGCTTAGACTCCTACGAGCAGTACTTC.

The gene calls are TRBV7-6 and TRBJ1-1; D is perhaps TRBD1 (6 bases). Germline values: CDR1 SGHVS, CDR2 FNYEAQ. The CDR3 contains 15 residues. The V gene lost 4 bases and the J gene lost 5 bases, with 17 bases spanning the gap. The CDR3 region has the DNA TGTGCCAGCAGCTCCAGGCGGGGGGGGCCGACTGAAGCTTTCTTT. Amino acid sequence: CASSSRRGGPTEAFF. The variable domain in full, completed from reference TRBV7-6 and TRBJ1-1, reads GAGVSQSPRYKVTKRGQDVALRCDPISGHVSLYWYRQALGQGPEFLTYFNYEAQQDKSGLPNDRFSAERPEGSISTLTIQRTEQRDSAMYRCASSSRRGGPTEAFFGQGTRLTVV.

V is TRBV29-1 and J is TRBJ2-5, with no clear D. Germline-derived CDR1 and CDR2 are SQVTM and ANQGSEA. V lost 2 bases, J lost 1 base, and 5 bases lay in between. There are 12 residues in the CDR3. The CDR3 loop reads CSVEHGQETQYF. The CDR3 DNA follows: TGCAGCGTTGAACACGGCCAAGAGACCCAGTACTTC. The variable domain in full, completed from reference TRBV29-1 and TRBJ2-5, reads SAVISQKPSRDICQRGTSLTIQCQVDSQVTMMFWYRQQPGQSLTLIATANQGSEATYESGFVIDKFPISRPNLTFSTLTVSNMSPEDSSIYLCSVEHGQETQYFGPGTRLLVL.

The chain uses TRBV6-5 and TRBJ1-5; TRBD1 matches 9 bases. Germline CDR1 is MNHEY and CDR2 is SVGAGI. The CDR3 runs to 15 residues. The V segment lost 6 bases and the J segment 3 bases; nucleotides outside the gene matches: 6. The CDR3, as DNA: TGTGCCAGCAGGGACAGGGGAATTGACAATCAGCCCCAGCATTTT. Translating it yields CASRDRGIDNQPQHF.

The CDR3 is CASSKAGIGNQPQHF. The CDR3 nucleotides are TGTGCCAGCAGCAAGGCGGGTATAGGCAATCAGCCCCAGCATTTT. The V gene is TRBV9, the J gene TRBJ1-5; D unresolved. This CDR3 contains 15 residues. V lost 4 bases, J lost 2 bases, and 13 bases lay in between. Germline V gene lookup returns CDR1 SGDLS and CDR2 YYNGEE.

The chain joins TRBV2 to TRBJ2-7; TRBD2 might be the D (6 bases). Germline CDR1 SNHLY, CDR2 FYNNEI. V was trimmed by 4 bases and J by 3 bases, leaving 16 bases between them. The CDR3 length is 15 residues. The CDR3 reads CASSVTQGGGYEQYF. DNA of the CDR3: TGTGCCAGCAGTGTTACGCAGGGAGGCGGCTACGAGCAGTACTTC.

The rearrangement links TRBV6-6 to TRBJ1-5, with 8 positions matching TRBD1. V shed 7 bases, J shed 3 bases, and the junction held 5 bases outside the gene matches. In germline, CDR1 is MNHNY, CDR2 SVGAGI (reference sequence). The CDR3 runs 14 residues. The CDR3 DNA sequence: TGTGCCAGCACCACACAGGGGGACAATCAGCCCCAGCATTTT. This encodes CASTTQGDNQPQHF.

The chain joins TRBV4-1 to TRBJ2-3, with D perhaps TRBD1 (6 bases). The V end lost 2 bases, the J end lost 4 bases, and 10 bases lay between the germline ends. The CDR3 is 14 amino acids. In germline, CDR1 is MGHRA, CDR2 YSYEKL. This CDR3 is CASSQTGISDTQYF. For the CDR3, the DNA is TGCGCCAGCAGCCAAACAGGGATTTCAGATACGCAGTATTTT.

The chain employs TRBV27 and TRBJ2-5; 8 bases are shared with TRBD1. Germline CDR1 reads MNHEY; CDR2 reads SMNVEV (reference sequence). The V and J ends lost 6 bases and 5 bases, in that order; junction bases with no gene match: 14. CDR3 length: 16 residues. CDR3 DNA sequence: TGTGCCAGCAGGGGAAAGGGGGACAGGAGGGGTGAGACCCAGTACTTC. It yields the protein CASRGKGDRRGETQYF.

The V call is TRBV6-6, the J call TRBJ2-5; no clear D gene. Germline V gene lookup returns CDR1 MNHNY and CDR2 SVGAGI (reference sequence). This CDR3 contains 14 residues. V was pared by 3 bases and J by 1 base, with 9 bases between. CDR3 nucleotide sequence: TGTGCCAGCAGTTATTCGAACTTCCAAGAGACCCAGTACTTC. This codes for CASSYSNFQETQYF.

The V gene is TRBV5-1, the J gene TRBJ1-5; D perhaps matches TRBD1 (5 bases). Trimming removed 4 bases at V and 4 bases at J, with 12 bases between. The germline gives CDR1 SGHRS, CDR2 YFSETQ. The CDR3 consists of 14 residues. The CDR3 loop is CASSPDSPNQPQHF. CDR3 in DNA: TGCGCCAGCAGCCCCGACAGTCCAAATCAGCCCCAGCATTTT.

The V gene is TRBV19, the J gene TRBJ2-7, with D maybe TRBD2 (5 bases). This CDR3 has 15 amino acids. Trimming pared 1 base from V and 2 bases from J, leaving 12 bases between. CDR1 LNHDA and CDR2 SQIVND come from the germline V gene (reference sequence). CDR3 residues: CASSIGVFGAYEQYF. The CDR3 DNA sequence: TGTGCCAGTAGTATAGGGGTCTTCGGGGCCTACGAGCAGTACTTC.

The chain employs TRBV7-9 and TRBJ2-3; 7 nucleotides line up with TRBD2. After removal of 2 bases from V and 4 bases from J, the junction contained 3 bases not matched to a gene. Germline CDR1 reads SEHNR; CDR2 reads FQNEAQ (reference sequence). The CDR3 totals 14 residues. CDR3 amino acids: CASSLQAGADTQYF. The CDR3 coding sequence is TGTGCCAGCAGCTTACAGGCGGGAGCAGATACGCAGTATTTT. The full variable domain, its missing parts supplied by reference TRBV7-9 and TRBJ2-3, is DTGVSQNPRHKITKRGQNVTFRCDPISEHNRLYWYRQTLGQGPEFLTYFQNEAQLEKSRLLSDRFSAERPKGSFSTLEIQRTEQGDSAMYLCASSLQAGADTQYFGPGTRLTVL.

This clone was found a few times. The chain recombines TRBV6-7 with TRBJ2-7, with TRBD1 identical over 7 bases. TRBV6-7 is designated an ORF whose function remains uncertain. The CDR3 covers 15 residues. J lost 0 bases, V lost 6 bases, and 8 bases had no gene match. The CDR3 sequence is CASSTGTESSYEQYV. The DNA for the CDR3 is TGTGCCAGCAGCACCGGGACAGAGAGCTCCTACGAGCAGTACGTC.

This sequence joins TRBV29-1 and TRBJ2-3; tentative D call: TRBD1 (6 bases). The CDR3 extends over 12 amino acids. Germline V gene sequence: CDR1 SQVTM, CDR2 ANQGSEA. V was shortened by 6 bases and J by 4 bases, with 11 bases between the two germline ends. The CDR3, as DNA: TGCAGCGTATACAGGGATGCAGATACGCAGTATTTT. Its protein is CSVYRDADTQYF.

This rearrangement joins TRBV6-6 to TRBJ1-1; D remains ambiguous. The CDR3 has 14 amino acids. V was clipped by 8 bases and J by 4 bases, with 17 bases between them. In germline, CDR1 is MNHNY, CDR2 SVGAGI (reference sequence). The CDR3 bases are TGTGCCAGCGTCGACCGGGGTACGGGCACTGAAGCTTTCTTT. This translates into CASVDRGTGTEAFF.